This T cell receptor beta chain was obtained from a study of technical replicates of blood from several donors. Data came from immunoSEQ multiplex PCR; TCRdb stores just in-frame clones and leaves some out. The sample lists around 85,000 clones; roughly 94% were seen once. The CDR3 sequence is 13 residues long. Unmatched junction bases numbered 8, after V lost 8 bases and J lost 9 bases. Germline loops: CDR1 SQVTM, CDR2 ANQGSEA. Sequencing was done on a sample of T cells isolated from PBMCs. The genes are TRBV29-1 and TRBJ2-1, with 12 bases lining up with TRBD1. The receptor comes from a human donor in good health. The CDR3 spells CSTGTGGLGEQFF. The DNA of the CDR3 is TGCAGCACCGGGACAGGGGGCCTTGGTGAGCAGTTCTTC.